This record covers a single T cell receptor (beta chain). Its target is unknown. This sample was taken from a study of T cell responses to AZD1222 COVID-19 vaccine. Study in general: Second-dose schedules of about 4 or about 12 weeks were combined.

Clones were sequenced by immunoSEQ multiplex PCR, and TCRdb holds only the in-frame ones, with some missing. Of approximately 120,000 clones in the sample, 93% were seen once. Findings of the study overall: Clonal diversity was possibly underestimated, and white British individuals and females predominated among donors. Along spike, vaccine-associated CD4 TCRs were found throughout, with dominance at 160-218 and 743-854. Of the AZD1222 recipients, only 6 or 7 were seropositive at baseline.

Germline values: CDR1 MNHNY, CDR2 SVGAGI (reference sequence). Trimming cost V 0 bases and J 4 bases; bases outside gene matches: 5. The CDR3 sequence is 16 residues long. This receptor was identified in an adult in good health. This rearrangement joins TRBV6-6 to TRBJ2-1; 8 bases align to TRBD2. The specimen comprised peripheral blood, sampled on day 0 of AZD1222 vaccination. CDR3 coding DNA: TGTGCCAGCAGTTACTCCGCGAGCGGGAGATACAATGAGCAGTTCTTC. Its translation: CASSYSASGRYNEQFF.